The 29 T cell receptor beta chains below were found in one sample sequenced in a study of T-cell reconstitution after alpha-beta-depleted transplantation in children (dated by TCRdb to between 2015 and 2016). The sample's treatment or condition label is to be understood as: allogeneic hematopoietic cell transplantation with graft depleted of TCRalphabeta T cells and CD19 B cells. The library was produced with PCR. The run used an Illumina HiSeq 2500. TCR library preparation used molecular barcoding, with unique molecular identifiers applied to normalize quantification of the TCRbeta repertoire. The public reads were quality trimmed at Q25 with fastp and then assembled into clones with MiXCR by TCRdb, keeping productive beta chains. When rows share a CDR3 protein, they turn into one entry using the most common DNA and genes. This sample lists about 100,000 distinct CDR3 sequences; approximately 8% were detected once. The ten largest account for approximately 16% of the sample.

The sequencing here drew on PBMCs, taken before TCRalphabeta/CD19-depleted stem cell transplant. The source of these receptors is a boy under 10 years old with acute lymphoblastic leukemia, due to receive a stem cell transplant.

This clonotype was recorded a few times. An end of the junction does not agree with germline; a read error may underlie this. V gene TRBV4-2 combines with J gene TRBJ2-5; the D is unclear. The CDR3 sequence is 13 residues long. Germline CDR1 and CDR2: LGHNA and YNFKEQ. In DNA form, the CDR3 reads TGTGCCAGCAGCCAAGATAAGGCCTCCCCCGCGGACTTC. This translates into CASSQDKASPADF.

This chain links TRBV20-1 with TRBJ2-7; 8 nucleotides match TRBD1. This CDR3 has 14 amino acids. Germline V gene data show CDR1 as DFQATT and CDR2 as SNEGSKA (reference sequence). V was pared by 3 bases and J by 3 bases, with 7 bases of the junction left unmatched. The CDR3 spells CSASPGQELYEQYF. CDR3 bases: TGCAGTGCTAGTCCGGGACAGGAACTCTACGAGCAGTACTTC.

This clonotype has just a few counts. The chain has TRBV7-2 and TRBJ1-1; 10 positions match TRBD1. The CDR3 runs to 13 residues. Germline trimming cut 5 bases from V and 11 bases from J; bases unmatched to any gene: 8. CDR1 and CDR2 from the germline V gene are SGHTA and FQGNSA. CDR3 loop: CASSTRQGAEAFF. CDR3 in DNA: TGTGCCAGCAGCACCCGACAGGGGGCGGAGGCTTTCTTT.

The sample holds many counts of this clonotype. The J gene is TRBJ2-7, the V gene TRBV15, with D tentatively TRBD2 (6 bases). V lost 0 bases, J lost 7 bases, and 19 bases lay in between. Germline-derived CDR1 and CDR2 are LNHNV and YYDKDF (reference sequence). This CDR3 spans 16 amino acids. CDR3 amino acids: CATSRDGQGGPEEQYF. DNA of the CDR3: TGTGCCACCAGCAGAGATGGCCAGGGAGGACCGGAGGAGCAGTACTTC.

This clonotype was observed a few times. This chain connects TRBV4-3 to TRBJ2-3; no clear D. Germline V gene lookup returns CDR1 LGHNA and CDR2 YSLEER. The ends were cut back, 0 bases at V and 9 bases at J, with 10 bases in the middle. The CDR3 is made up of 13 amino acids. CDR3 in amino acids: CASSQDRQSTQYF. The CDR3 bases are TGCGCCAGCAGCCAAGATCGTCAGAGCACGCAGTATTTT.

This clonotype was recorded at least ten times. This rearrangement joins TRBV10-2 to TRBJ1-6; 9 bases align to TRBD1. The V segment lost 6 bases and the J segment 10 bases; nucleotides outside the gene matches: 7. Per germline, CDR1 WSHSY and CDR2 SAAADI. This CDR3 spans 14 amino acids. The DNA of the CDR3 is TGCGCCAGCAGAGGAGGGACAGGGAACTCACCCCTCCACTTT. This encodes CASRGGTGNSPLHF.

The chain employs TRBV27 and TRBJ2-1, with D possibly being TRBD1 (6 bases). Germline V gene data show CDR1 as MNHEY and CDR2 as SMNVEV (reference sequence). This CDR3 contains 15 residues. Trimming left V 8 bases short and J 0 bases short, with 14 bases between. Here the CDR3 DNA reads TGTGCCAGCGGAATTGAAGGGGGCTCCTACAATGAGCAGTTCTTC. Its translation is CASGIEGGSYNEQFF.

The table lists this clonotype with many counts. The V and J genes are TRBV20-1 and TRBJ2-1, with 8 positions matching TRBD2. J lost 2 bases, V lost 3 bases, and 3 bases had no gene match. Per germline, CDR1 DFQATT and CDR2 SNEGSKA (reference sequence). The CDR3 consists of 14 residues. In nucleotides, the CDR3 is TGCAGTGCTAGTCGGGGGGGCCCCTACAATGAGCAGTTCTTC. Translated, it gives CSASRGGPYNEQFF.

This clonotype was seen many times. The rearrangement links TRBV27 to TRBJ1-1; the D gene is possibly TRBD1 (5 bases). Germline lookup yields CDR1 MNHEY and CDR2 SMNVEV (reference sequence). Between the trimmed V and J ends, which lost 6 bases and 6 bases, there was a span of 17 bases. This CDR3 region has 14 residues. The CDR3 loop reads CASSIRSPGPEAFF. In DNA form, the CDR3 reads TGTGCCAGCAGCATACGGTCCCCAGGGCCTGAAGCTTTCTTT.

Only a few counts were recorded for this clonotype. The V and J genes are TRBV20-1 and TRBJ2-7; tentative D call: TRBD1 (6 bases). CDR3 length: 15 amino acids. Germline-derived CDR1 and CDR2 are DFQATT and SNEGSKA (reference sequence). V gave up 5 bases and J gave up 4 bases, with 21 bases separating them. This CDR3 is CSAEVGGDNAYEQYF. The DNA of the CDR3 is TGCAGTGCTGAAGTGGGTGGGGACAATGCTTACGAGCAGTACTTC.

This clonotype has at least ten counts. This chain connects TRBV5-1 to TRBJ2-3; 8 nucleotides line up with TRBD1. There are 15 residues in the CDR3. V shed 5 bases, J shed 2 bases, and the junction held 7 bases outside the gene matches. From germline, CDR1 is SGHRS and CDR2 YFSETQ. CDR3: CASSLRDRNTDTQYF. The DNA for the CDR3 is TGCGCCAGCAGTCTTAGGGACAGGAACACAGATACGCAGTATTTT.

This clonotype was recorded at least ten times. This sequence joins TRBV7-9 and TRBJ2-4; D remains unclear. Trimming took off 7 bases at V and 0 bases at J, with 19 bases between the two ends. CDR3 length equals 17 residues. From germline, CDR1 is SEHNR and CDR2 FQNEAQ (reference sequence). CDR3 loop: CASTRDGQLLAKNIQYF. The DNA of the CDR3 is TGTGCCAGCACCCGAGATGGGCAGCTGTTAGCCAAAAACATTCAGTACTTC.

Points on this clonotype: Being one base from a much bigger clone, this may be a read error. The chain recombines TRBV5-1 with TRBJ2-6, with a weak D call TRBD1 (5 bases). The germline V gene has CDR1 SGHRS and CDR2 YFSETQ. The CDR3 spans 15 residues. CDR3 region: CASSLVENGANILTF. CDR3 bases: TGCGCCAGCAGCTTGGTGGAGAATGGGGCCAACATCCTGACTTTC. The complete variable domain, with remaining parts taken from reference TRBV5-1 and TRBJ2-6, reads KAGVTQTPRYLIKTRGQQVTLSCSPISGHRSVSWYQQTPGQGLQFLFEYFSETQRNKGNFPGRFSGRQFSNSRSEMNVSTLELGDSALYLCASSLVENGANILTFGAGSRLTVL.

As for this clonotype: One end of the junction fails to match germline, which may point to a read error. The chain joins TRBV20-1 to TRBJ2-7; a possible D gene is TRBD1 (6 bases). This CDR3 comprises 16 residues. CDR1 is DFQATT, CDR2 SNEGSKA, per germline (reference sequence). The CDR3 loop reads CCARPSPPGHPYEQYF. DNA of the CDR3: TGCTGTGCTAGACCCTCCCCCCCGGGACACCCTTACGAGCAGTACTTC.

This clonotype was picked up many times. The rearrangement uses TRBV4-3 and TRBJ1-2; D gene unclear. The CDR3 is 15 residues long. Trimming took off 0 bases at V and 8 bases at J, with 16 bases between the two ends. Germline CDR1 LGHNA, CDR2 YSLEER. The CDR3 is CASSQDPRLGGGYTF. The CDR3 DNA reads TGCGCCAGCAGCCAAGACCCTCGGCTGGGAGGAGGCTACACCTTC.

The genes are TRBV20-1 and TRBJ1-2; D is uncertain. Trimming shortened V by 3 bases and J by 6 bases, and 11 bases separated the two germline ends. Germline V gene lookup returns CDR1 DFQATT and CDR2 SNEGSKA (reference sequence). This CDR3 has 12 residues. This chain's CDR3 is CSARGNFDGYTF. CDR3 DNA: TGCAGTGCTAGGGGAAATTTCGATGGCTACACCTTC.

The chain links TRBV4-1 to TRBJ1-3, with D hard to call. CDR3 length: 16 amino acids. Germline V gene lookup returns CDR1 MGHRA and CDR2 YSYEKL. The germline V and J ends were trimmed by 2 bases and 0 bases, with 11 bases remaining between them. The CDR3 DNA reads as TGCGCCAGCAGCCAAAGTACACTGAGCTCTGGAAACACCATATATTTT. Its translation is CASSQSTLSSGNTIYF.

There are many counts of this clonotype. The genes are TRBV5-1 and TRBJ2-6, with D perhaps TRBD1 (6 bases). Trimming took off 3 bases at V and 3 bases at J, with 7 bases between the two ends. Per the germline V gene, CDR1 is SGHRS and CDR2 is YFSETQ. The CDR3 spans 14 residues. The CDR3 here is CASSYRDGANVLTF. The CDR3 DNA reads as TGCGCCAGCAGCTACAGGGATGGGGCCAACGTCCTGACTTTC.

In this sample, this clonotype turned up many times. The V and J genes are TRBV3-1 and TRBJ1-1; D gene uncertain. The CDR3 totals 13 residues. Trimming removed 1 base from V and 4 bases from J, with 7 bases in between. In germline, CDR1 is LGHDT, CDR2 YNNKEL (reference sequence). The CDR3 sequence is CASSQGGVTEAFF. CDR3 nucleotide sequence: TGTGCCAGCAGCCAAGGAGGAGTCACTGAAGCTTTCTTT.

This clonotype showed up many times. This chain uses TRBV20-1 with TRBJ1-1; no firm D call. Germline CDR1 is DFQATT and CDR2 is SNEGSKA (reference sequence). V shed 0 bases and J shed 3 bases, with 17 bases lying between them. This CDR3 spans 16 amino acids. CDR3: CSARDSASGTDTEAFF. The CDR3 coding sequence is TGCAGTGCTAGAGACTCGGCGAGTGGTACAGACACTGAAGCTTTCTTT.

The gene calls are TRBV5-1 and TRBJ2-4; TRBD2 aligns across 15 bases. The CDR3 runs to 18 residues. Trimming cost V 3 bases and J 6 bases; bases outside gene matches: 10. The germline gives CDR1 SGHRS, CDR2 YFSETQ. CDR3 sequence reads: CASSSLGLAGGQVNIQYF. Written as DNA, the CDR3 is TGCGCCAGCAGCTCCCTTGGACTAGCGGGGGGGCAAGTAAACATTCAGTACTTC.

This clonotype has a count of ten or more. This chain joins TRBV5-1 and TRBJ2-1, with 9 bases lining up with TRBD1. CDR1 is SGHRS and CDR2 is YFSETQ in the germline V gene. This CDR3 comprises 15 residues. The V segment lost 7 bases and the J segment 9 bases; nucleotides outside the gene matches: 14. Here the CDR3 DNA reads TGCGCCAGCGCAACCCCGGGACAGGGTGTGGCTGAGCAGTTCTTC. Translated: CASATPGQGVAEQFF.

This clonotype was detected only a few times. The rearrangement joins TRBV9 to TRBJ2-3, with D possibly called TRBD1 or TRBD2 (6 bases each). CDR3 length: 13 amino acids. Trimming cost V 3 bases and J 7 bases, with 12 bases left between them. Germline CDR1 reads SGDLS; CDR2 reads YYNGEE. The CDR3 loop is CASSGGAKNTQYF. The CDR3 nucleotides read TGTGCCAGCAGCGGGGGGGCTAAGAATACGCAGTATTTT.

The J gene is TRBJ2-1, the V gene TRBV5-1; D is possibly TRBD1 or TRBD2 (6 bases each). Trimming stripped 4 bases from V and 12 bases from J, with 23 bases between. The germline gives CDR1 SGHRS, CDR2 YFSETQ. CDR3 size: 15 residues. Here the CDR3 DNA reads TGCGCCAGCAGCCCGAACGGGGGCCCCCTTATTGGGCAGTTCTTC. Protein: CASSPNGGPLIGQFF.

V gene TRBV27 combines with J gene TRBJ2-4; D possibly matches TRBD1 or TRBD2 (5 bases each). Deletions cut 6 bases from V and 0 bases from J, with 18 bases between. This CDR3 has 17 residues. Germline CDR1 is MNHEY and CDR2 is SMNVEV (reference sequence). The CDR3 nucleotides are TGTGCCAGCAGCCGTACCCCGGGACCCCTAGCCAAAAACATTCAGTACTTC. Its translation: CASSRTPGPLAKNIQYF.

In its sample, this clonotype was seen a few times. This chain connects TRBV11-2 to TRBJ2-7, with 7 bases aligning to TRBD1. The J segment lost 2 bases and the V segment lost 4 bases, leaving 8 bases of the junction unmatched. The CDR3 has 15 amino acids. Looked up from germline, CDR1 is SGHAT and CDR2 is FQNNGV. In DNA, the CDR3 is TGTGCCAGCAGCTCAGTACAGGGGATTACCTACGAGCAGTACTTC. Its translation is CASSSVQGITYEQYF.

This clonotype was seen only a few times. The CDR3 nucleotides are TGTGCCAGCAGCCACCGGGACAGCTCGTATGGCTACACCTTC. Its translation: CASSHRDSSYGYTF. The V gene is TRBV12-3 or TRBV12-4, the J gene TRBJ1-2; 7 bases align to TRBD1. The CDR3 contains 14 residues. J was trimmed by 5 bases and V by 6 bases; bases with no gene match: 9.

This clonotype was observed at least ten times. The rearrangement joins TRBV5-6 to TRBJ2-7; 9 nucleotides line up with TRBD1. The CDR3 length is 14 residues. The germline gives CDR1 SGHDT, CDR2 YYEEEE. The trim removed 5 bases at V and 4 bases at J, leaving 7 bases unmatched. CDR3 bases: TGTGCCAGCAGTTATACAGGGGGCTGGTACGAGCAGTACTTC. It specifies CASSYTGGWYEQYF.

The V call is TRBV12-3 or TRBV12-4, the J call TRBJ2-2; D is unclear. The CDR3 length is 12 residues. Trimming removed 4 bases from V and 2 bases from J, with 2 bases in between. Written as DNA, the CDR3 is TGTGCCAGCAGTTACAACACCGGGGAGCTGTTTTTT. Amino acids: CASSYNTGELFF.